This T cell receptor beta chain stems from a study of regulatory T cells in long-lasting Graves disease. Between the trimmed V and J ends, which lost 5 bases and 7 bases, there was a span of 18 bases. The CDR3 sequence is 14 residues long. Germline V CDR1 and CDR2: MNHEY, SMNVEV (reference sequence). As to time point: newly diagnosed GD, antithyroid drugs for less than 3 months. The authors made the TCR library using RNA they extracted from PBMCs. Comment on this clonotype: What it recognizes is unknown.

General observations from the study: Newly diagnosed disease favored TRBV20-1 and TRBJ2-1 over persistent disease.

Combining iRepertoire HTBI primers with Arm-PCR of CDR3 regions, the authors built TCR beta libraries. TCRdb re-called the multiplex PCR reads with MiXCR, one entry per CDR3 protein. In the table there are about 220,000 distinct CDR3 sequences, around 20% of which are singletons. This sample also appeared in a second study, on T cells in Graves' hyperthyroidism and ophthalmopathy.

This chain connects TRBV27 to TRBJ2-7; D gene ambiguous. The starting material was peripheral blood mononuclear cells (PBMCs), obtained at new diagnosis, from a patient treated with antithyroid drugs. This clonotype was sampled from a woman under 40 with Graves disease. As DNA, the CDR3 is TGTGCCAGCAGTCCCCACCTTGGCGCGTGGGAGCAGTACTTC. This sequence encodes CASSPHLGAWEQYF.